The 4 T cell receptor beta chains presented below share a single source sample, sequenced in a study of siplizumab effects on memory and regulatory T cells (dated by TCRdb to about 2019). Receptor libraries were prepared by the immunoSEQ multiplex PCR assay. This is the immuneACCESS table as TCRdb keeps it, with only in-frame sequences that have V and J called. A part of the clones is gone; compared with another copy, unresolved V genes explain less than half, and the rest is unexplained. This sample has around 100,000 clones in its table, and approximately 94% of those were observed once. The ten largest account for approximately 1.5% of the sample. Sequencing input: non-Treg CD4+ T cells sorted from blood. Read against the paper, the sample's cell subset or site label means: FACS-sorted unstimulated CD4+ non-regulatory T cells. The receptors originated from a human donor in good health.

The chain employs TRBV19 and TRBJ2-5, with TRBD1 matching over 9 bases. Trimming took 1 base from V and 5 from J; bases not matched to a gene: 5. The CDR3 sequence is 15 residues long. Germline V CDR1 and CDR2: LNHDA, SQIVND (reference sequence). In nucleotides, the CDR3 is TGTGCCAGTAGTATAGTCGACAGGGGGTCGGAGACCCAGTACTTC. Protein product: CASSIVDRGSETQYF.

V usage is TRBV15 and J usage is TRBJ2-5; D might be TRBD1 (6 bases). This CDR3 comprises 15 residues. V was clipped by 1 base and J by 2 bases, with 11 bases between them. The germline V gene encodes CDR1 LNHNV and CDR2 YYDKDF (reference sequence). The CDR3 DNA reads as TGTGCCACCAGCAGAGCACCGGGACAACAAGAGACCCAGTACTTC. Protein product: CATSRAPGQQETQYF. Using reference TRBV15 and TRBJ2-5 for the parts outside the CDR3, the full variable domain is DAMVIQNPRYQVTQFGKPVTLSCSQTLNHNVMYWYQQKSSQAPKLLFHYYDKDFNNEADTPDNFQSRRPNTSFCFLDIRSPGLGDTAMYLCATSRAPGQQETQYFGPGTRLLVL.

The V call is TRBV28, the J call TRBJ2-3; TRBD1 aligns across 10 bases. V gave up 11 bases and J gave up 0 bases; unmatched junction bases: 8. CDR1 and CDR2 from the germline V gene are MDHEN and SYDVKM. The CDR3 contains 15 residues. Here the CDR3 DNA reads TGTGCCTGCGGACAGGGGGGACCTAGCACAGATACGCAGTATTTT. Translated, it gives CACGQGGPSTDTQYF.

The chain joins TRBV14 to TRBJ2-3; D call uncertain. This CDR3 spans 12 amino acids. From germline, CDR1 is SGHDN and CDR2 FVKESK. Deletions cut 1 base from V and 5 bases from J, with 4 bases between. The chain's CDR3 is CASSQVEDTQYF. DNA of the CDR3: TGTGCCAGCAGCCAAGTGGAAGATACGCAGTATTTT.